Listed below are T cell receptor beta chains from one sample, sequenced in a study of lymphopenia after photon versus proton radiotherapy. Only in-frame clones appear in the TCRdb table, and some are missing; sequencing was by immunoSEQ multiplex PCR. The sample includes approximately 66,000 clones, roughly 86% seen only once; the top ten take approximately 2%. Sequences were derived from peripheral blood, sampled from a patient treated with photon-based radiotherapy. The receptors originated from a man in his forties or fifties with gastric cancer. The CDR3 runs from the conserved cysteine through the conserved F or W. D genes are given only for firm matches. Rows give clone size only sometimes, using once, few, many, or a class for an expanded clone.

size,D,V,J,DNA,CDR3
NA,TRBD2,TRBV4-3,TRBJ2-2,TGCGCCAGCAGCCAAGATCCTAGCGGGTCGAACACCGGGGAGCTGTTTTTT,CASSQDPSGSNTGELFF
NA,NA,TRBV19,TRBJ2-7,TGTGCCAGTAGCGACAGGCACTCCGAGCAGTACTTC,CASSDRHSEQYF
NA,NA,TRBV6-1,TRBJ1-1,TGTGCCAGCAGTGAAATGGTTAGTAACACTGAAGCTTTCTTT,CASSEMVSNTEAFF
NA,NA,TRBV5-1,TRBJ1-4,TGCGCCAGCAGCTTGGGTGGGGATAATGAAAAACTGTTTTTT,CASSLGGDNEKLFF
NA,TRBD2,TRBV27,TRBJ2-2,TGTGCCAGCAGTGCAACTAGCGGGGGGACCACCGGGGAGCTGTTTTTT,CASSATSGGTTGELFF
NA,NA,TRBV19,TRBJ1-1,TGTGCCAGTAGTACCCGTGGACTTTCACCCAGTAACACTGAAGCTTTCTTT,CASSTRGLSPSNTEAFF
NA,TRBD1,TRBV18,TRBJ2-6,TGTGCCAGCTCACCACAACAGGGGGCAGGGGCCAACGTCCTGACTTTC,CASSPQQGAGANVLTF
NA,TRBD2,TRBV19,TRBJ2-1,TGTGCCAGTAACAGCGGGGCCCGCGGCGATGAGCAGTTCTTC,CASNSGARGDEQFF
once,TRBD2,TRBV6-1,TRBJ2-3,TGTGCCAGCAGTGAAATATGGGGGGGGACAGATACGCAGTATTTT,CASSEIWGGTDTQYF
NA,TRBD2,TRBV7-7,TRBJ2-5,TGTGCCAGCAGCCTGGGACTAGCGGAGACCCAGTACTTC,CASSLGLAETQYF
NA,NA,TRBV9,TRBJ2-3,TGTGCCAGCAGCGTAGACCTACGCACAGATACGCAGTATTTT,CASSVDLRTDTQYF
NA,TRBD2,TRBV5-4,TRBJ2-5,TGTGCCAGCAGCTGGGGACTAGCGGGGACACAAGAGACCCAGTACTTC,CASSWGLAGTQETQYF
NA,NA,TRBV7-2,TRBJ1-6,TGTGCCAGCAGCTTAGTCGGACAGCCTAATTCACCCCTCCACTTT,CASSLVGQPNSPLHF
NA,NA,TRBV10-3,TRBJ2-2,TGTGCCATCAGTGAATCCGGTGGGTCCGGGGAGCTGTTTTTT,CAISESGGSGELFF
NA,NA,TRBV10-3,TRBJ2-1,TGTGCCAGCGCACAGGGTGGGAATGAGCAGTTCTTC,CASAQGGNEQFF
NA,NA,TRBV15,TRBJ1-5,TGTGCCACCAGCGGGACACCCAGGCAGCCCCAGCATTTT,CATSGTPRQPQHF
few,NA,TRBV12-1,TRBJ1-6,TGTGCCAGGGGGGTTCCCGGGACCCGCTGGTCACCCCTCCACTTT,CARGVPGTRWSPLHF
NA,TRBD1,TRBV27,TRBJ2-7,TGTGCCAGCAGTTTTGGACAGGGTGCCGGTTTGTCCTACGAGCAGTACTTC,CASSFGQGAGLSYEQYF
NA,NA,TRBV11-2,TRBJ1-1,TGTGCCAGCAGCCTCCGGGGTGAAGCTTTCTTT,CASSLRGEAFF
NA,NA,TRBV5-5,TRBJ1-2,TGTGCCAGCAGCTTGGATCTGTCCACCGGGTATGGCTACACCTTC,CASSLDLSTGYGYTF
NA,NA,TRBV28,TRBJ1-2,TGTGCCAGCAGTCCCCCCGGACAGCTCAACTATGGCTGCACCTTC,CASSPPGQLNYGCTF
NA,TRBD1,TRBV11-2,TRBJ2-6,TGTGCCAGCAGCTCCTACAGGGGCCCTGGGGCCAACGTCCTGACTTTC,CASSSYRGPGANVLTF
once,NA,TRBV7-2,TRBJ2-1,TGTGCCAGCAGCTTAGACAGCGACGTGCAGTTCTTC,CASSLDSDVQFF
NA,NA,TRBV4-3,TRBJ1-1,TGCGCCAGCAGCCAAGATGTTGCCCGAGGAGCTTTCTTT,CASSQDVARGAFF
NA,NA,TRBV9,TRBJ1-6,TGTGCCAGCAGCCAGAGAGCTAATTCACCCCTCCACTTT,CASSQRANSPLHF
NA,NA,TRBV7-9,TRBJ2-7,TGTGCCAGCAGCCACCCAGGGGACCCCTACGAGCAGTACTTC,CASSHPGDPYEQYF
NA,TRBD1,TRBV29-1,TRBJ1-2,TGCAGCGTTGCGGACAGGGTGAACTATGGCTACACCTTC,CSVADRVNYGYTF
NA,NA,TRBV10-1,TRBJ2-7,TGCGCCAGCAGCCTAACCTACGAGCAGTACTTC,CASSLTYEQYF
NA,NA,TRBV19,TRBJ1-4,TGTGCCAGTAGAACAGGCCCCACAACTAATGAAAAACTGTTTTTT,CASRTGPTTNEKLFF
NA,NA,TRBV4-3,TRBJ2-1,TGCGCCAGCAGCCAAGTGGCAGGGGTTAGCTCCTACAATGAGCAGTTCTTC,CASSQVAGVSSYNEQFF
NA,TRBD1,TRBV10-3,TRBJ2-7,TGTGCCATCAGTAACAGGGGGTCCCTCTCCTACGAGCAGTACTTC,CAISNRGSLSYEQYF
NA,NA,TRBV11-2,TRBJ2-2,TGTGCCAGCAGCTTCGGGGGATCGGCCACCGGGGAGCTGTTTTTT,CASSFGGSATGELFF
NA,NA,TRBV5-1,TRBJ2-7,TGCGCCAGCAGCGGGGGGACAGCGGCCAACGAGCAGTACTTC,CASSGGTAANEQYF
NA,NA,TRBV2,TRBJ2-1,TGTGCCAGCTCCACCTTGGGGGATGAGCAGTTCTTC,CASSTLGDEQFF
once,NA,TRBV7-2,TRBJ1-6,TGTGCCAGCAGCATCGGGGGTTCACCCCTCCACTTT,CASSIGGSPLHF
many,NA,TRBV5-5,TRBJ1-6,TGTGCCAGCAGCTGGGACACCTCTTACAATTCACCCCTCCACTTT,CASSWDTSYNSPLHF
NA,NA,TRBV5-1,TRBJ1-1,TGCGCCAGCAGCTTGGTCCAAAAGAACACTGAAGCTTTCTTT,CASSLVQKNTEAFF
NA,NA,TRBV7-2,TRBJ1-4,TGTGCCAGCAGCTTCGGGGGGCGAAATGAAAAACTGTTTTTT,CASSFGGRNEKLFF
NA,NA,TRBV2,TRBJ2-5,TGTGCCAGCGGCGGCCACCAAGAGACCCAGTACTTC,CASGGHQETQYF
NA,NA,TRBV19,TRBJ1-2,TGTGCCAGTAGTATCTATGGCTACACCTTC,CASSIYGYTF
NA,TRBD2,TRBV4-2,TRBJ2-1,TGTGCCAGCAGCCAAGAGTTGGGGAGGGTCAGGAATGAGCAGTTCTTC,CASSQELGRVRNEQFF
NA,NA,TRBV4-2,TRBJ2-7,TGTGCCAGCAGCCAAGGTGGCAGCCGATCCTACGAGCAGTACTTC,CASSQGGSRSYEQYF
NA,NA,TRBV25-1,TRBJ1-6,TGTGCCAGCAGTTCTGCCCAGGGCTATAATTCACCCCTCCACTTT,CASSSAQGYNSPLHF